This T cell receptor beta chain was recorded in a study of T cell repertoires in cytomegalovirus infection. A single record per CDR3 protein comes from TCRdb applying MiXCR to the reads. The repertoire holds some 180,000 distinct CDR3 sequences, with approximately 18% as singletons. With 7 bases removed from V and 4 bases from J, the gap between germline ends came to 16 bases. The CDR3 totals 15 residues. In germline, CDR1 is SEHNR, CDR2 FQNEAQ (reference sequence). The source is a human donor in good health (CMV status not recorded). Some clones in this sample may be carry-over from other donors' samples. Sequenced material: CD8+ T cells from PBMCs. The chain carries TRBV7-9 and TRBJ2-2; the D gene is possibly TRBD2 (6 bases). The CDR3 loop reads CASTASRGFTGELFF. The CDR3, as DNA: TGTGCCAGCACCGCTAGCCGGGGGTTCACCGGGGAGCTGTTTTTT.